The T cell receptor beta chain under discussion was sequenced for a study of T cell repertoires in cytomegalovirus infection. On the study more broadly: It was recently identified HLA-C-restricted and well-studied HLA-B-restricted CMV epitopes that the study used.

TCRdb fed the reads into MiXCR, producing one record per CDR3 protein. Among roughly 150,000 distinct CDR3 sequences listed, approximately 21% were seen once. Concerning this clonotype itself: Its specificity is not known.

The germline V gene has CDR1 MNHNS and CDR2 SASEGT. The CDR3 totals 15 residues. With 1 base removed from V and 1 base from J, the gap between germline ends came to 8 bases. The sample here was CD8+ T cells from cultured PBMCs, taken from culture after CMV antigen stimulation. The source is a human donor in good health (CMV status not recorded). Some clones in this sample may be carry-over from other donors' samples. The V call is TRBV6-1, the J call TRBJ1-5, with D possibly being TRBD1 (5 bases). In DNA, the CDR3 is TGTGCCAGCAGTGAAGAGTGGGACAGCAATCAGCCCCAGCATTTT. It specifies CASSEEWDSNQPQHF.